This T cell receptor (beta chain) was retrieved from a study of blood T cell repertoires in COVID-19. At the level of the study: The United States, Italy and Spain provided the acute and convalescent COVID-19 samples. The cDNA or gDNA used as material had been derived from T cells, B-cell-depleted T cells, or PBMCs.

The CDR3 covers 15 residues. CDR1 and CDR2 (germline): MNHEY, SMNVEV (reference sequence). The junction had 6 bases not matched to a gene; V was cut back by 6 bases and J by 1 base. Original data processing: Reference gene primer amplification yielded estimated nucleated cell counts. The assay was immunoSEQ multiplex PCR, and TCRdb's table has in-frame clones only and misses some. V and J calls and clone size are copied from that table; D and trimming were computed from the DNA. Of 85,000 to 100,000 clones listed, around 79% are singletons. The chain uses TRBV27 and TRBJ1-5; TRBD1 matches 7 bases. The TCR was taken from a human donor in a cohort sampled during active COVID-19. The sequenced sample was peripheral blood. The CDR3 protein is CASSRGTASNQPQHF. The CDR3, as DNA: TGTGCCAGCAGCCGAGGGACAGCCAGCAATCAGCCCCAGCATTTT.